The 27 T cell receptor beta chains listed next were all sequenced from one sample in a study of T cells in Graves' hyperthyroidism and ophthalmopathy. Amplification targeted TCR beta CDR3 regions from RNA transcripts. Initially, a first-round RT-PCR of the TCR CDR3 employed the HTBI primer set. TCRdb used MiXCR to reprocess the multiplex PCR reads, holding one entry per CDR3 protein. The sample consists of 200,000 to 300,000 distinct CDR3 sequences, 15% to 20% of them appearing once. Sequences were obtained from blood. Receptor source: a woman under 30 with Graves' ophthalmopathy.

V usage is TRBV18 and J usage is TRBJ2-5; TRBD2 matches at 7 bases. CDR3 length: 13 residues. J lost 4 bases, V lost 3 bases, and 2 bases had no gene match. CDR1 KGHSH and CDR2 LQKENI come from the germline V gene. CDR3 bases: TGTGCCAGCTCACCTAGGGAGGGAGAGACCCAGTACTTC. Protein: CASSPREGETQYF.

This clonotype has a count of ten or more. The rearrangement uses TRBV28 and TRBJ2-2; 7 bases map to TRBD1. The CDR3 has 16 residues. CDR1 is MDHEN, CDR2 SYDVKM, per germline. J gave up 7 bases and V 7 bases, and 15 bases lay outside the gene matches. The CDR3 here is CASTTSQGHRFGELFF. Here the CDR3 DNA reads TGTGCCAGCACGACCTCACAGGGGCATCGTTTCGGGGAGCTGTTTTTT.

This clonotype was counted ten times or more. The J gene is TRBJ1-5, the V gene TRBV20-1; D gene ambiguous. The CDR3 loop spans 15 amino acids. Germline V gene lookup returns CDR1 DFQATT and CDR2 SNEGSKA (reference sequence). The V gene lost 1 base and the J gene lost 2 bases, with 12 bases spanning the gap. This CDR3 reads CSARVRGRGNQPQHF. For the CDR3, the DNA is TGCAGTGCTAGAGTTCGGGGAAGGGGCAATCAGCCCCAGCATTTT.

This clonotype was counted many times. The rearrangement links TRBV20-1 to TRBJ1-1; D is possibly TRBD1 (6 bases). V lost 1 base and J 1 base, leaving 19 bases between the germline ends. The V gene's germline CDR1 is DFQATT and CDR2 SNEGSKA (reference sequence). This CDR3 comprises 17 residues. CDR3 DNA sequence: TGCAGTGCTAGAGTTCAGGGGAGACTGGTAAGGAACACTGAAGCTTTCTTT. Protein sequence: CSARVQGRLVRNTEAFF.

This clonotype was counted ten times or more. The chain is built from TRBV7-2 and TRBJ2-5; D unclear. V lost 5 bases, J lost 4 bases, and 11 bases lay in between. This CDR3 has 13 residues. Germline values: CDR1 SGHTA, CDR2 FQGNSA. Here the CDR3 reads CASSPGRRETQYF. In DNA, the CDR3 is TGTGCCAGCAGCCCCGGACGGCGAGAGACCCAGTACTTC. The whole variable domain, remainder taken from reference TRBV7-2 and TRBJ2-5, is GAGVSQSPSNKVTEKGKDVELRCDPISGHTALYWYRQSLGQGLEFLIYFQGNSAPDKSGLPSDRFSAERTGGSVSTLTIQRTQQEDSAVYLCASSPGRRETQYFGPGTRLLVL.

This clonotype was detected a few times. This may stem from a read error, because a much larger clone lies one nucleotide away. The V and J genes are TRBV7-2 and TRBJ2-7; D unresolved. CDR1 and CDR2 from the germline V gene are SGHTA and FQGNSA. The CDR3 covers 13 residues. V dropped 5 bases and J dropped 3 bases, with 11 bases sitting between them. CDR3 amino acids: CASSTSFYYEQYF. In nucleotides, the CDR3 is TGTGCCAGCAGCACAAGCTTCTACTACGAGCAGTACTTC.

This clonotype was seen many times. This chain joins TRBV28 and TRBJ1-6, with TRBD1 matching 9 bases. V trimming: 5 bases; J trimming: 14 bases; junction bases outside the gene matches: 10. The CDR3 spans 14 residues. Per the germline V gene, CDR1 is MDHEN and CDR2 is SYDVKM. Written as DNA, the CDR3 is TGTGCCAGCAGTCCTCGGACAGGGGTTAGGGCCCTCCACTTT. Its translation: CASSPRTGVRALHF.

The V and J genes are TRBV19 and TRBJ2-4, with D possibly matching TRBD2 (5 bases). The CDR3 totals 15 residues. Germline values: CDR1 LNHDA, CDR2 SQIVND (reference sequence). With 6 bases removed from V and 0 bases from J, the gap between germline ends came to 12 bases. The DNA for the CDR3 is TGTGCCAGTAGGCCCTCGACTACAGCCAAAAACATTCAGTACTTC. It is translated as CASRPSTTAKNIQYF.

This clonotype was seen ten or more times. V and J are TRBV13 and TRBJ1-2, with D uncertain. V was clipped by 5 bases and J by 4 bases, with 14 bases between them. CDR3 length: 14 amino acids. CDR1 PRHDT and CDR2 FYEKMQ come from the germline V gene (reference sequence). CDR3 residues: CASSLRTDSYGYTF. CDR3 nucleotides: TGTGCCAGCAGCCTTCGGACGGACTCCTATGGCTACACCTTC. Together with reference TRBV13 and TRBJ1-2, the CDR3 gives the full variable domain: AAGVIQSPRHLIKEKRETATLKCYPIPRHDTVYWYQQGPGQDPQFLISFYEKMQSDKGSIPDRFSAQQFSDYHSELNMSSLELGDSALYFCASSLRTDSYGYTFGSGTRLTVV.

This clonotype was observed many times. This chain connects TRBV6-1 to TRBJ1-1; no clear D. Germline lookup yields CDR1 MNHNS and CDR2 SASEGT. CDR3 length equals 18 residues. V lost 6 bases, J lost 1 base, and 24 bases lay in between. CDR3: CASSHKVEDGPPNTEAFF. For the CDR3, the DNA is TGTGCCAGCAGCCATAAGGTGGAAGACGGACCGCCGAACACTGAAGCTTTCTTT.

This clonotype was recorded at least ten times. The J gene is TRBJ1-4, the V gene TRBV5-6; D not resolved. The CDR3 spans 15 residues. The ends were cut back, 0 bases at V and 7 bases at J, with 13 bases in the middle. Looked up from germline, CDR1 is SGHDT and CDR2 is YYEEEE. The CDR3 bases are TGTGCCAGCAGCTTGGGACGTCCGGAGGCTGAAAAACTGTTTTTT. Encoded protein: CASSLGRPEAEKLFF.

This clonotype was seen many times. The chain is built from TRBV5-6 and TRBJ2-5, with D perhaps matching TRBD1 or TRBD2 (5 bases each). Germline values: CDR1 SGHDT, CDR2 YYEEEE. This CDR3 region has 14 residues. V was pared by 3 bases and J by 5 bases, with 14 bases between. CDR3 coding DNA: TGTGCCAGCAGCTGGGGACCGAGCCGGGAGACCCAGTACTTC. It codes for CASSWGPSRETQYF.

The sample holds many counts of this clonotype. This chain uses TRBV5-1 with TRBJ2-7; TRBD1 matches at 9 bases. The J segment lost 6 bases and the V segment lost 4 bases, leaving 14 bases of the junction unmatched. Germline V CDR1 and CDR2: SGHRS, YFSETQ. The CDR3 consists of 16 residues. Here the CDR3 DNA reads TGCGCCAGCAGCGGCGAATCGGGGACAGGGTATAGCGAGCAGTACTTC. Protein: CASSGESGTGYSEQYF.

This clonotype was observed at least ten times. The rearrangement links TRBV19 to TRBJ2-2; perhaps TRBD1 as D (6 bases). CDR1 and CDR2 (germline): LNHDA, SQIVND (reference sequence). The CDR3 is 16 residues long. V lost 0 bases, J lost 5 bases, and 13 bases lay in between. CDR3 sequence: CASSIDTGTPTGELFF. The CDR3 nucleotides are TGTGCCAGTAGTATAGATACCGGGACACCTACCGGGGAGCTGTTTTTT.

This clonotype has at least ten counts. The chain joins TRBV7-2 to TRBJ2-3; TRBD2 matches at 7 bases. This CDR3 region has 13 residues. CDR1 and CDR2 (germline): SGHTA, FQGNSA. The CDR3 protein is CAAAGGGWDTQYF. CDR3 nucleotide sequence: TGTGCAGCCGCTGGGGGGGGTTGGGATACGCAGTATTTT.

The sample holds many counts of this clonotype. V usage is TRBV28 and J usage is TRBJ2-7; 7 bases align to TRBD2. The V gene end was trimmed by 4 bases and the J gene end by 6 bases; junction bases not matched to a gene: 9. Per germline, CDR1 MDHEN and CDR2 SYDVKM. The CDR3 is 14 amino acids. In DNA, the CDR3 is TGTGCCAGCAGTTCTCCGGGACTAACGACCGAGCAGTACTTC. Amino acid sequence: CASSSPGLTTEQYF.

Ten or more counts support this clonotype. The CDR3 here is CASSHRDRIYEQYF. CDR3 DNA: TGTGCCAGCAGTCACCGGGACAGAATCTACGAGCAGTACTTC. V gene TRBV7-9 combines with J gene TRBJ2-7; 7 bases fit TRBD1. This CDR3 region has 14 residues. Germline CDR1 is SEHNR and CDR2 is FQNEAQ (reference sequence). V shed 6 bases, J shed 3 bases, and the junction held 8 bases outside the gene matches. Full variable domain (rest looked up from reference TRBV7-9 and TRBJ2-7): DTGVSQNPRHKITKRGQNVTFRCDPISEHNRLYWYRQTLGQGPEFLTYFQNEAQLEKSRLLSDRFSAERPKGSFSTLEIQRTEQGDSAMYLCASSHRDRIYEQYFGPGTRLTVT.

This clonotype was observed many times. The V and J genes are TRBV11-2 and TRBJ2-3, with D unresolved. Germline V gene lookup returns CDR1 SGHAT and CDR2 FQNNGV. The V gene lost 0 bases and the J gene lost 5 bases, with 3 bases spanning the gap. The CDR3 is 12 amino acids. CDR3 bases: TGTGCCAGCAGCTTAGATATAGATACGCAGTATTTT. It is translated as CASSLDIDTQYF.

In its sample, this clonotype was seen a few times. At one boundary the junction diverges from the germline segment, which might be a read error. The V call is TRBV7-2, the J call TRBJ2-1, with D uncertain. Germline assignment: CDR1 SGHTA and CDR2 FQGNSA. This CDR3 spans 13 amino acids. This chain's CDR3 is CARRPSSYNEQFF. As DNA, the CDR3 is TGTGCCCGCAGGCCCAGCTCCTACAATGAGCAGTTCTTC.

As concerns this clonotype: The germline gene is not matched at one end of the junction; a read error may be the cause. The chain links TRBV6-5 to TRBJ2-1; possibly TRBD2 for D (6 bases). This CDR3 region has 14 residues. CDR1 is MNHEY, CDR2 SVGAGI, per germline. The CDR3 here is CASSYSGVRHEQFF. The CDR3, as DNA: TGTGCCAGCAGCTACTCGGGGGTTCGCCATGAGCAGTTCTTC.

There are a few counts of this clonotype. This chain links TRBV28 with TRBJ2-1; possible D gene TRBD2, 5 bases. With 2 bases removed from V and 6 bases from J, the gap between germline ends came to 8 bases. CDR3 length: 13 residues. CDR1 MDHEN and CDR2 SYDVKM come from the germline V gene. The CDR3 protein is CASSLEGSNEQFF. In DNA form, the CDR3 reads TGTGCCAGCAGTTTAGAGGGTAGCAATGAGCAGTTCTTC.

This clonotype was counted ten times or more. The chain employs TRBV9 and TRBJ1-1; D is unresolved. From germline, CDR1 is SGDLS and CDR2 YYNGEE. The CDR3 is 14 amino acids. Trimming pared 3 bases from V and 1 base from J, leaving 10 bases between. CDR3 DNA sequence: TGTGCCAGCAGCGCGGAGGGTTCGAACACTGAAGCTTTCTTT. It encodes CASSAEGSNTEAFF.

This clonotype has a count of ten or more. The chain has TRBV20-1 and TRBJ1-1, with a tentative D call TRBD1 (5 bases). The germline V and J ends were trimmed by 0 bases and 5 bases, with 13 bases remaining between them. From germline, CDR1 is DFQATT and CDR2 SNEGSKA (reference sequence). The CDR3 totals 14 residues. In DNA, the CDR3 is TGCAGTGCTAGAGATTCGGGACGGTATACTGAAGCTTTCTTT. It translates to CSARDSGRYTEAFF.

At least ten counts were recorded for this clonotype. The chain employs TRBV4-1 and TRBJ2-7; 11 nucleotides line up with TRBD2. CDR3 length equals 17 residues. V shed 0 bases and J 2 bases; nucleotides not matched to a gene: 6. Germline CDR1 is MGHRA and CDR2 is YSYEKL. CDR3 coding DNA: TGCGCCAGCAGCCAAGAATTGGGGACTAGCGGAACCTACGAGCAGTACTTC. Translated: CASSQELGTSGTYEQYF.

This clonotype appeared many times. The CDR3 protein is CAIPGRLAELDTQYF. The CDR3 bases are TGTGCCATCCCGGGGCGACTAGCGGAATTAGATACGCAGTATTTT. This chain joins TRBV27 and TRBJ2-3; 9 nucleotides line up with TRBD2. V was pared by 10 bases and J by 5 bases, with 13 bases of the junction left unmatched. The CDR3 length is 15 residues. Germline V gene lookup returns CDR1 MNHEY and CDR2 SMNVEV (reference sequence).

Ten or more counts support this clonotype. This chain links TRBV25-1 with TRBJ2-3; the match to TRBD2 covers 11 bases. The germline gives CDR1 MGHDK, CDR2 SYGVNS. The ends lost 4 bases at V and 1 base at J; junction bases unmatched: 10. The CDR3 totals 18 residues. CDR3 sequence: CASSGLLAGVGGTDTQYF. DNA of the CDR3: TGTGCCAGCAGTGGTCTACTAGCGGGAGTGGGGGGCACAGATACGCAGTATTTT. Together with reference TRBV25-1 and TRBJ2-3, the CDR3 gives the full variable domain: EADIYQTPRYLVIGTGKKITLECSQTMGHDKMYWYQQDPGMELHLIHYSYGVNSTEKGDLSSESTVSRIRTEHFPLTLESARPSHTSQYLCASSGLLAGVGGTDTQYFGPGTRLTVL.

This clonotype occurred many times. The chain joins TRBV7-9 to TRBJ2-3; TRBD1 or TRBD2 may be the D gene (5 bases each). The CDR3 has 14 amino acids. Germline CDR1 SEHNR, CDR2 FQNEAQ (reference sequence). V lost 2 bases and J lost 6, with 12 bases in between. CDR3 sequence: CASSLRGAGDTQYF. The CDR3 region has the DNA TGTGCCAGCAGCTTACGGGGCGCAGGGGATACGCAGTATTTT.